One sample yielded the 23 T cell receptor beta chains listed below, sequenced in a study of esophageal squamous cell carcinoma under preoperative chemotherapy. TCRdb passed the PCR reads through MiXCR, listing each CDR3 protein once. The sample comprises tens of thousands of distinct CDR3 sequences, under 60% of which are singletons, and around 23% rests with the top ten. Noted time point: after preoperative PTX-NDP chemotherapy. This material was obtained from a patient given preoperative chemotherapy. Receptors originate from a human donor with esophageal squamous cell carcinoma. The donor label of this sample is uncertain.

This clonotype was counted only a few times. The CDR3 loop is CASSPKFSRVETQYF. The CDR3 DNA sequence: TGTGCCAGCAGCCCAAAGTTTTCCAGGGTGGAGACCCAGTACTTC. The chain is built from TRBV5-6 and TRBJ2-5, with D possibly being TRBD1 (5 bases). Germline-derived CDR1 and CDR2 are SGHDT and YYEEEE. CDR3 length equals 15 residues. V was trimmed by 4 bases and J by 5 bases, leaving 18 bases between them.

The sample holds a few counts of this clonotype. The rearrangement links TRBV6-1 to TRBJ2-5; D gene ambiguous. This CDR3 region has 12 residues. The germline CDR1 and CDR2 sequences are MNHNS and SASEGT. V lost 4 bases, J lost 3 bases, and 6 bases lay in between. CDR3 protein: CASSGTEETQYF. In DNA form, the CDR3 reads TGTGCCAGCAGTGGGACGGAAGAGACCCAGTACTTC.

This chain links TRBV7-2 with TRBJ2-4; tentative D call: TRBD1 (5 bases). CDR1 is SGHTA and CDR2 is FQGNSA in the germline V gene. V lost 1 base and J lost 0, with 10 bases in between. The CDR3 is 16 amino acids. CDR3 nucleotides: TGTGCCAGCAGCTTAGTGGTGGGGCTAGCCAAAAACATTCAGTACTTC. Protein: CASSLVVGLAKNIQYF.

This clonotype was seen ten or more times. The chain combines TRBV12-3 or TRBV12-4 with TRBJ2-5; D unclear. The J call is in doubt because the DNA end fits TRBJ2-7 better. This CDR3 region has 15 residues. CDR3 coding DNA: TGTGCCAGCAGCCGCCAACGGTACAGCGTATACGAGCAGTACTTC. This sequence encodes CASSRQRYSVYEQYF.

About this clonotype itself: A read error may produce the germline difference seen at one junction end. The chain couples TRBV11-2 to TRBJ2-4; the D gene could be TRBD1 or TRBD2 (5 bases each). Germline values: CDR1 SGHAT, CDR2 FQNNGV. The CDR3 contains 15 residues. Here the CDR3 DNA reads TGTGCCAGCAGCCTGGTCGGGGACGACAAAAAGATTCAGTACTTC. Amino acids: CASSLVGDDKKIQYF.

Regarding this clonotype: The junction departs from the called germline gene at one end, perhaps through a read error. The chain links TRBV7-9 to TRBJ2-6; 8 nucleotides line up with TRBD2. The CDR3 extends over 17 amino acids. The germline gives CDR1 SEHNR, CDR2 FQNEAQ (reference sequence). CDR3 in amino acids: CASSRTSRDSCSNVQNF. The CDR3 DNA is TGTGCCAGCAGCCGGACTAGCCGAGACTCTTGCTCCAACGTCCAGAACTTC. The full variable domain, rest sourced from reference TRBV7-9 and TRBJ2-6, is DTGVSQNPRHKITKRGQNVTFRCDPISEHNRLYWYRQTLGQGPEFLTYFQNEAQLEKSRLLSDRFSAERPKGSFSTLEIQRTEQGDSAMYLCASSRTSRDSCSNVQNFGAGSRLTVL.

This clonotype was recorded once. The conserved phenylalanine or tryptophan normally closing the CDR3 is absent here, so this likely arose from a read error. The DNA is left out, because the CDR3 cannot be placed on it with certainty; the CDR3 is given as TCRdb lists it. The J gene is TRBJ2-5, the V gene TRBV7-2. Germline CDR1 is SGHTA and CDR2 is FQGNSA. The CDR3 is 14 amino acids long, termini counted. The CDR3 sequence: CARSFAVGQETQFS.

Notes on this clonotype: One junction end disagrees with the germline gene, perhaps due to a read error. The chain uses TRBV12-3 or TRBV12-4 and TRBJ2-4; 8 bases align to TRBD2. CDR3 length: 14 residues. The CDR3 DNA sequence: TGCGCCAGCACGGGGGGGCGAGCCAAAAACATTCAGTACTTC. This codes for CASTGGRAKNIQYF.

There are many counts of this clonotype. The rearrangement joins TRBV6-1 to TRBJ2-7; no clear D. Trimming pared 5 bases from V and 2 bases from J, leaving 13 bases between. CDR3 size: 14 residues. The V gene's germline CDR1 is MNHNS and CDR2 SASEGT. The CDR3 here is CASSKTQVPYEQYF. CDR3 in DNA: TGTGCCAGCAGTAAGACGCAAGTACCCTACGAGCAGTACTTC.

The rearrangement uses TRBV7-2 and TRBJ2-1; tentative D call: TRBD2 (6 bases). CDR3 size: 14 residues. Germline V lookup: CDR1 SGHTA, CDR2 FQGNSA. Trimming left V 4 bases short and J 13 bases short, with 20 bases between. Here the CDR3 reads CASSSNRDGGSQFF. CDR3 sequence (DNA): TGTGCCAGCAGCTCTAACCGGGACGGGGGATCCCAGTTCTTC.

This clonotype has just a few counts. The chain recombines TRBV12-3 or TRBV12-4 with TRBJ2-1; 10 bases are shared with TRBD1. There are 14 residues in the CDR3. V shed 8 bases, J shed 5 bases, and the junction held 6 bases outside the gene matches. CDR3 residues: CASGGGTGDNEQFF. DNA for the CDR3: TGTGCCAGCGGGGGGGGGACAGGGGACAATGAGCAGTTCTTC.

This clonotype showed up many times. The chain uses TRBV6-1 and TRBJ2-1, with D hard to call. The end of the DNA aligns better with TRBJ2-7, so the J call may be wrong. The CDR3 length is 16 residues. Looked up from germline, CDR1 is MNHNS and CDR2 is SASEGT. CDR3 protein: CASRRARDQPSYEQYF. The DNA of the CDR3 is TGTGCCAGCCGTCGAGCGCGCGATCAGCCCTCCTACGAGCAGTACTTC.

The chain couples TRBV27 to TRBJ2-1, with 12 bases that match TRBD1. From germline, CDR1 is MNHEY and CDR2 SMNVEV (reference sequence). CDR3 length: 17 residues. Losses at the gene ends were 6 bases for V and 6 bases for J; bases not matched to a gene: 12. CDR3 loop: CASRPGTGGRRGNEQFF. DNA for the CDR3: TGTGCCAGCAGGCCCGGGACAGGGGGCAGGAGGGGCAATGAGCAGTTCTTC.

Of note for this clonotype: The germline gene is not matched at one end of the junction; a read error may be the cause. The rearrangement uses TRBV7-2 and TRBJ2-3, with D possibly matching TRBD2 (6 bases). CDR3 length: 15 residues. Germline V CDR1 and CDR2: SGHTA, FQGNSA. The DNA of the CDR3 is TGTGCCAGCGGCTCCAGCGGGCGGGGCACAGAGACGCAGTATTTT. Residues: CASGSSGRGTETQYF.

Of note for this clonotype: One end of the junction varies from germline; a read error may be responsible. V and J are TRBV7-2 and TRBJ2-4; D not certain. Germline loops: CDR1 SGHTA, CDR2 FQGNSA. This CDR3 is 14 amino acids long. DNA of the CDR3: TGTGCCAGCAGGGTGATGGAAGCCAAAGATATGCAGTATTTC. It codes for CASRVMEAKDMQYF.

This clonotype counts as medium-sized (0.01 to 0.1%). The J gene is TRBJ2-1, the V gene TRBV12-3 or TRBV12-4, with TRBD2 matching over 13 bases. The CDR3 is 17 residues long. Unmatched junction bases numbered 6, after V lost 5 bases and J lost 2 bases. CDR3 loop: CASSRRLAGGPYNEQFF. As DNA, the CDR3 is TGTGCCAGCAGTCGAAGACTAGCGGGGGGTCCCTACAATGAGCAGTTCTTC.

Regarding this clonotype: The junction departs from the called germline gene at one end, perhaps through a read error. This chain uses TRBV12-3 or TRBV12-4 with TRBJ2-5; 11 bases are shared with TRBD2. The CDR3 length is 16 residues. As DNA, the CDR3 is TGTGCCAGCAGTTCAACTAGCGGGGGTGCCACAGAGACCCAGTACTTT. Protein sequence: CASSSTSGGATETQYF.

The chain links TRBV6-4 to TRBJ2-3; the D gene is possibly TRBD2 (7 bases). The assigned J gene may be wrong: the sequence end matches TRBJ2-5 better. Looked up from germline, CDR1 is MRHNA and CDR2 is SNTAGT. The CDR3 extends over 15 amino acids. The CDR3 loop reads CCSGLGGGAGDTQYF. The CDR3 DNA reads as TGTTGCAGCGGTCTTGGGGGGGGGGCCGGAGATACCCAGTACTTC.

The sample holds a few counts of this clonotype. The chain uses TRBV6-4 and TRBJ1-4; weak D call: TRBD1 (6 bases). Trimming shortened V by 3 bases and J by 7 bases, and 12 bases separated the two germline ends. Germline V CDR1 and CDR2: MRHNA, SNTAGT. The CDR3 loop spans 14 amino acids. Here the CDR3 DNA reads TGTGCCAGCAGTGAATATACAGGGAGTGAAAAACTGTTTTTT. Protein sequence: CASSEYTGSEKLFF.

As regards this clonotype: Relative to the germline gene, one junction end is altered; a read error may explain this. The DNA for the CDR3 is TGTGCCAGCAGCTTGGGGGTCGGGACTGTGAGCTCCGGGGCGCAGTTTTTT. Translated, it gives CASSLGVGTVSSGAQFF. The rearrangement links TRBV7-2 to TRBJ2-3, with TRBD2 as a possible D gene (6 bases). This CDR3 has 17 amino acids. Per the germline V gene, CDR1 is SGHTA and CDR2 is FQGNSA.

The chain combines TRBV7-3 with TRBJ2-2; D is perhaps TRBD1 (6 bases). The germline gives CDR1 SGHTA, CDR2 FQGTGA. The CDR3 extends over 14 amino acids. V lost 5 bases and J lost 2, with 9 bases in between. CDR3 bases: TGTGCCAGCAGCCGGGACACAAACACCGGGGAGCTGTTTTTT. It specifies CASSRDTNTGELFF.

This clonotype was counted many times. The chain employs TRBV6-2 or TRBV6-3 and TRBJ2-3; tentatively, D is TRBD1 (6 bases). CDR1 and CDR2 from the germline V gene are MNHEY and SVGEGT. The CDR3 extends over 15 amino acids. Trimming left V 2 bases short and J 4 bases short, with 13 bases between. CDR3 sequence (DNA): TGTGCCAGCAGTTACAGCCCCGAGGGGGCAGATACGCAGTATTTT. Translated: CASSYSPEGADTQYF.

Comment on this clonotype: One junction end disagrees with the germline gene, perhaps due to a read error. This CDR3 reads CGSSVGAGGGDQDTQYF. CDR3 coding DNA: TGTGGCAGCAGCGTGGGGGCCGGGGGCGGGGACCAAGATACGCAGTACTTC. V and J are TRBV11-3 and TRBJ2-5; TRBD1 or TRBD2 may be the D gene (6 bases each). In germline, CDR1 is SGHNT, CDR2 YENEEA. This CDR3 comprises 17 residues.